This record concerns one T cell receptor (beta chain) sequence. The sample originates from a study of glioma-infiltrating T cells after dendritic cell vaccination. Only in-frame clones appear in the TCRdb table, and some are missing; sequencing was by immunoSEQ multiplex PCR. The sample holds over 80,000 clones; approximately 90% are singletons and the top ten take approximately 3%. Trimming pared 4 bases from V and 3 bases from J, leaving 16 bases between. CDR1 SGHTA and CDR2 FQGTGA come from the germline V gene. This CDR3 is 16 amino acids long. The material was blood, obtained before dendritic cell vaccination. The origin of this receptor is a human donor with glioblastoma. The chain uses TRBV7-3 and TRBJ2-1; tentatively, D is TRBD1 (7 bases). CDR3 sequence reads: CASSSQGGAGYNEQFF. CDR3 sequence (DNA): TGTGCCAGCAGCTCCCAGGGGGGAGCAGGCTACAATGAGCAGTTCTTC.